This T cell receptor (beta chain) was sequenced for a study of blood T cell repertoires in COVID-19. In the study overall: Sites across the United States, Italy and Spain contributed samples from acute and convalescent COVID-19.

Clinical history as reported by participants underpinned cohort assignment. Either two negative PCRs, clearance, or symptom resolution qualified Cohort 3 donors as recovered. This clone was detected only a few times. Authors' data handling: Reference gene primer amplification gave nucleated cell count estimates. The repertoire was sequenced with immunoSEQ multiplex PCR; TCRdb's copy has only in-frame clones and lacks some. Clone size and the V and J calls come from that table; the DNA yielded D and trimming. The table includes about 170,000 clones, approximately 80% detected once. CDR3 length: 14 residues. Germline CDR1 and CDR2: SQVTM and ANQGSEA.

The V gene is TRBV29-1, the J gene TRBJ2-3; D unresolved. The source is a man aged 45 to 65 who had recovered from COVID-19. Sequenced input: PBMCs or T cells enriched from blood (not recorded which). CDR3 sequence (DNA): TGCGCGACCAACCGGCAGGCTAGCACAGATACGCAGTATTTT. Amino acids: CATNRQASTDTQYF.